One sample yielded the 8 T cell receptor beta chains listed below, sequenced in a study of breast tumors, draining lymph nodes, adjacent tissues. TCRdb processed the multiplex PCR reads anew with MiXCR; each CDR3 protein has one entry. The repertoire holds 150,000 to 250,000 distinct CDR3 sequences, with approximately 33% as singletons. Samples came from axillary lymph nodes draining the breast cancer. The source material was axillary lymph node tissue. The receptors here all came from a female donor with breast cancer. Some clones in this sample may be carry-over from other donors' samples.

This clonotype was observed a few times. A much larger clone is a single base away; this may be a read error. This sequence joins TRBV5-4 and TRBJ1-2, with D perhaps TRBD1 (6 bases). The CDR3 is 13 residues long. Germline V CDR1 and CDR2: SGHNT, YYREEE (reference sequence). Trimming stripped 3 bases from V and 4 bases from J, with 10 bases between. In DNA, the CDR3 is TGTGCCAGCAGCTCCGGGGGGGCCTATGGCTACACCTTC. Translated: CASSSGGAYGYTF. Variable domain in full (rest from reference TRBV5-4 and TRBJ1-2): ETGVTQSPTHLIKTRGQQVTLRCSSQSGHNTVSWYQQALGQGPQFIFQYYREEENGRGNFPPRFSGLQFPNYSSELNVNALELDDSALYLCASSSGGAYGYTFGSGTRLTVV.

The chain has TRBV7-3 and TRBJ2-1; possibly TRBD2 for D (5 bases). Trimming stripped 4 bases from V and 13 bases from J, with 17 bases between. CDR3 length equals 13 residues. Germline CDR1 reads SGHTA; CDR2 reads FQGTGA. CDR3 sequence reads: CASSSGSGCGQFF. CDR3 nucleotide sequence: TGTGCCAGCAGCTCGGGGTCGGGATGTGGCCAGTTCTTC.

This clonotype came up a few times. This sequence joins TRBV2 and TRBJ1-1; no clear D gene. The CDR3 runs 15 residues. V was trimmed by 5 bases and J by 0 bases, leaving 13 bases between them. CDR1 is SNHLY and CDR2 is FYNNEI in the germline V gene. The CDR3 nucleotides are TGTGCCAGCAGTTTACGTCCGGGCGTGAACACTGAAGCTTTCTTT. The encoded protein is CASSLRPGVNTEAFF.

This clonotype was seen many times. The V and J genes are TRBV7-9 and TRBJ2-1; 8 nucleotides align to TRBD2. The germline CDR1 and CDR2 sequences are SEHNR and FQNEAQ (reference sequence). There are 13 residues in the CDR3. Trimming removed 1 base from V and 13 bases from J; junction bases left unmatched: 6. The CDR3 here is CASSLEKRESQFF. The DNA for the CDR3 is TGTGCCAGCAGCTTAGAAAAGCGGGAGTCTCAGTTCTTC.

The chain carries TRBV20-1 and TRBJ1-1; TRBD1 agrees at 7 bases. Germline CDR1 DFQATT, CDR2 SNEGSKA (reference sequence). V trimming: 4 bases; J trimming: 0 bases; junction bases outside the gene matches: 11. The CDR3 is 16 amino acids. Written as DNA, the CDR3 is TGCAGTGCTACTTGGGGACAGTCTAATATGAACACTGAAGCTTTCTTT. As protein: CSATWGQSNMNTEAFF.

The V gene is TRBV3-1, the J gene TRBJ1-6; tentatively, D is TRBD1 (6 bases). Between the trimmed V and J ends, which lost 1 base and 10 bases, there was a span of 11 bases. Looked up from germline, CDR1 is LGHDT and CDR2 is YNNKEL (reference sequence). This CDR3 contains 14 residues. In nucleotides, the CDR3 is TGTGCCAGCAGCCAAGCAGGGGAGGAATCACCCCTCCACTTT. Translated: CASSQAGEESPLHF.

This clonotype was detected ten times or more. Here the CDR3 DNA reads TGCGCCAGCAGCTTCTCGACTAGCGGGGGAGAGACCCAGTACTTC. This encodes CASSFSTSGGETQYF. The chain employs TRBV5-1 and TRBJ2-5; 12 positions match TRBD2. CDR1 is SGHRS, CDR2 YFSETQ, per germline. There are 15 residues in the CDR3. The junction had 3 bases not matched to a gene; V was cut back by 2 bases and J by 4 bases. Complete variable domain (other parts from reference TRBV5-1 and TRBJ2-5): KAGVTQTPRYLIKTRGQQVTLSCSPISGHRSVSWYQQTPGQGLQFLFEYFSETQRNKGNFPGRFSGRQFSNSRSEMNVSTLELGDSALYLCASSFSTSGGETQYFGPGTRLLVL.

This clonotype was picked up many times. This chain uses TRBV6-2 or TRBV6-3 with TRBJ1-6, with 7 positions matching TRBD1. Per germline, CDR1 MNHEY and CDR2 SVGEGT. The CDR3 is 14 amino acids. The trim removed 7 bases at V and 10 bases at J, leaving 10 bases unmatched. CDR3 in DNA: TGTGCCAGCAACGACAGGGTAGGTCGATCACCCCTCCACTTT. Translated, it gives CASNDRVGRSPLHF.